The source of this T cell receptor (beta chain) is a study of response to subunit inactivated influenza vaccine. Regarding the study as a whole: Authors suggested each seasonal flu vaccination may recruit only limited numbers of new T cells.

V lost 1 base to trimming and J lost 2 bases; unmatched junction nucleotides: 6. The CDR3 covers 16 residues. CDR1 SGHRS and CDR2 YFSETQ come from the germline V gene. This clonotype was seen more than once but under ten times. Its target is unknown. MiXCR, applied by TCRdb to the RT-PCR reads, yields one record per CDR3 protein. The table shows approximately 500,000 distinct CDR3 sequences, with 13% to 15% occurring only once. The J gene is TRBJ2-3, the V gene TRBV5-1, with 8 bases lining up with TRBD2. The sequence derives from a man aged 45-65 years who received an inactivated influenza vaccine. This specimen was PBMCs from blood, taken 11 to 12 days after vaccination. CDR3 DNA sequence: TGCGCCAGCAGCTTGCCCGGACTAGCCATCACAGATACGCAGTATTTT. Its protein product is CASSLPGLAITDTQYF.